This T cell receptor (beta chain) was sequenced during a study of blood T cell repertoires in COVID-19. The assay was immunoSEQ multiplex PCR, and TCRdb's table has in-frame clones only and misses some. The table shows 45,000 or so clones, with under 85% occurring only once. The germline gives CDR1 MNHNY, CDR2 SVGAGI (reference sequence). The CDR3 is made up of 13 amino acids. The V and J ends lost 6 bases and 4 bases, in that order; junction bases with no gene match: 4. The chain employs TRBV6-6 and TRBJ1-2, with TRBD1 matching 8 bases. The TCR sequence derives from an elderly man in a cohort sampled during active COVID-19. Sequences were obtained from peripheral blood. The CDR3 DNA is TGTGCCAGCAGCCTGACAGGGGCCTATGGCTACACCTTC. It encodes CASSLTGAYGYTF.